This T cell receptor beta chain is drawn from a study of OX40 agonist ivuxolimab in advanced cancers. Trimming left V 1 base short and J 4 bases short, with 3 bases between. CDR1 is SGHVS, CDR2 FQNEAQ, per germline. This CDR3 region has 12 residues. TCRdb keeps only in-frame clones here, not all; method: immunoSEQ multiplex PCR. The profile covers fewer than 90,000 clones, with 93% appearing a single time and less than 8% taken by the ten largest. This receptor was obtained from an adult with an advanced solid tumor such as melanoma, head and neck, liver or kidney cancer. V is TRBV7-8 and J is TRBJ2-3; no reliable D call. Sequenced material: CD4+ or CD8+ T cells sorted from blood, taken in a trial of the OX40 agonist ivuxolimab. CDR3 residues: CASSLVADTQYF. In DNA, the CDR3 is TGTGCCAGCAGCTTAGTAGCAGATACGCAGTATTTT.